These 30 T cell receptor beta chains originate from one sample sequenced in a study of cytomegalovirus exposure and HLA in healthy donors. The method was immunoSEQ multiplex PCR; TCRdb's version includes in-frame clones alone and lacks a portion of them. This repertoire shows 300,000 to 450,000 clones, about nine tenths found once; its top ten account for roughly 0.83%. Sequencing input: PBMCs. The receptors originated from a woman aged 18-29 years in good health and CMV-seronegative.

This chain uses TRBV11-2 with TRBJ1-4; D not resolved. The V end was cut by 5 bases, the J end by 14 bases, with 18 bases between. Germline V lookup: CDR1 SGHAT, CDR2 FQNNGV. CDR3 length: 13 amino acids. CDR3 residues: CASSLLEPGHLFF. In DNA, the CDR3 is TGTGCCAGCAGCCTCCTTGAGCCGGGTCACCTGTTTTTT.

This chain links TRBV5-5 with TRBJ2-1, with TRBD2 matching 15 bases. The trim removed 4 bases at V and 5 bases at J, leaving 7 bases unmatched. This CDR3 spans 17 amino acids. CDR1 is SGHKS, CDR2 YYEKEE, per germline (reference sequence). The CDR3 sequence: CASSTVGLAGGHNEQFF. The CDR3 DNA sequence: TGTGCCAGCAGCACCGTCGGACTAGCGGGGGGGCACAATGAGCAGTTCTTC.

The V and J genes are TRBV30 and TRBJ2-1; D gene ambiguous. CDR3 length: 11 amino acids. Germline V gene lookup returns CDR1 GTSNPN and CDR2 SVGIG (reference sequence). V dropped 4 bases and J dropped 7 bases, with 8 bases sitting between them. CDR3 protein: CAWTGGNEQFF. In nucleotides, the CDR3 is TGTGCCTGGACGGGTGGGAATGAGCAGTTCTTC. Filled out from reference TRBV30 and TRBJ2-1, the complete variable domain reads SQTIHQWPATLVQPVGSPLSLECTVEGTSNPNLYWYRQAAGRGLQLLFYSVGIGQISSEVPQNLSASRPQDRQFILSSKKLLLSDSGFYLCAWTGGNEQFFGPGTRLTVL.

The DNA for the CDR3 is TGTGCCAGCAGCTCACAGGGTGGCTACACCTTC. Its translation is CASSSQGGYTF. This chain connects TRBV5-4 to TRBJ1-2, with D maybe TRBD1 (6 bases). V dropped 3 bases and J dropped 7 bases, with 7 bases sitting between them. The CDR3 consists of 11 residues. Germline V CDR1 and CDR2: SGHNT, YYREEE (reference sequence).

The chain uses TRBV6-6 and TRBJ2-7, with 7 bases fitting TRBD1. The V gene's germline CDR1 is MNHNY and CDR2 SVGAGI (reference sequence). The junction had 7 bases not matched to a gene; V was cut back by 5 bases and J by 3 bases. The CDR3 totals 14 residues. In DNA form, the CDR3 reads TGTGCCAGCAGTACCCGACAGGGCCGCTACGAGCAGTACTTC. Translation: CASSTRQGRYEQYF.

CDR3 sequence (DNA): TGTGCCAGCTGGGGAGGTTTTGGCTACACCTTC. The encoded protein is CASWGGFGYTF. V gene TRBV27 combines with J gene TRBJ1-2; D uncertain. V dropped 8 bases and J dropped 7 bases, with 11 bases sitting between them. Germline V gene lookup returns CDR1 MNHEY and CDR2 SMNVEV (reference sequence). The CDR3 covers 11 residues.

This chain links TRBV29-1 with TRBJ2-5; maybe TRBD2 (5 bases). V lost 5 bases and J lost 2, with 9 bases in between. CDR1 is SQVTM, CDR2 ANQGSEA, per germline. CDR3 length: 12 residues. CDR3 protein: CSVYSGQETQYF. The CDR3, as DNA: TGCAGCGTTTACAGCGGTCAAGAGACCCAGTACTTC. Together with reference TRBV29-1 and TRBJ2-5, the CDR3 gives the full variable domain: SAVISQKPSRDICQRGTSLTIQCQVDSQVTMMFWYRQQPGQSLTLIATANQGSEATYESGFVIDKFPISRPNLTFSTLTVSNMSPEDSSIYLCSVYSGQETQYFGPGTRLLVL.

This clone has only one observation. CDR3 nucleotides: TGTGCCAGCAGTTCCGGGACTAGCGGGTACAATGAGCAGTTCTTC. This sequence encodes CASSSGTSGYNEQFF. This chain joins TRBV2 and TRBJ2-1, with 12 nucleotides matching TRBD2. Germline CDR1 reads SNHLY; CDR2 reads FYNNEI. V was pared by 5 bases and J by 4 bases, with 3 bases of the junction left unmatched. The CDR3 loop spans 15 amino acids.

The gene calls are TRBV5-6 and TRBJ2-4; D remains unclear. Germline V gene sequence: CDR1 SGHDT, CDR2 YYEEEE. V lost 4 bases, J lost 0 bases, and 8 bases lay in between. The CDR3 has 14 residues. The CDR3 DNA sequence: TGTGCCAGCAGCACCCTATTAGCCAAAAACATTCAGTACTTC. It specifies CASSTLLAKNIQYF.

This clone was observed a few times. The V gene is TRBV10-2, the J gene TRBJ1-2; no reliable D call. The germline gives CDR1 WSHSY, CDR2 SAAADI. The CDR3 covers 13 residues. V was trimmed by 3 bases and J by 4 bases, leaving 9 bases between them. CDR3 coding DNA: TGCGCCAGCAGTGATGGTCGGAGCTATGGCTACACCTTC. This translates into CASSDGRSYGYTF.

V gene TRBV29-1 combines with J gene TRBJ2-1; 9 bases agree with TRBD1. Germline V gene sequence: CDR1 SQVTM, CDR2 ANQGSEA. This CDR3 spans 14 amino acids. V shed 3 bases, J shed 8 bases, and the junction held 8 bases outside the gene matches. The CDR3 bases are TGCAGCGTTGAGCGGGACAGGGAAATCGATGAGCAGTTCTTC. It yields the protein CSVERDREIDEQFF.

The CDR3 here is CASLYSEEAFF. Written as DNA, the CDR3 is TGTGCCAGCCTATACTCCGAGGAAGCTTTCTTT. This chain uses TRBV2 with TRBJ1-1; D is unclear. The CDR3 spans 11 residues. CDR1 is SNHLY, CDR2 FYNNEI, per germline. V dropped 8 bases and J dropped 8 bases, with 12 bases sitting between them.

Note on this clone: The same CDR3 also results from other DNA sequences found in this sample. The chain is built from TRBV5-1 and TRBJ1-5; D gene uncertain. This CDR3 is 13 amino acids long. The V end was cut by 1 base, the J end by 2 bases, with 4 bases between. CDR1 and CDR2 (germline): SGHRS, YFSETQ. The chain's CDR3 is CASSLTGNQPQHF. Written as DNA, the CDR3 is TGCGCCAGCAGCTTGACTGGCAATCAGCCCCAGCATTTT.

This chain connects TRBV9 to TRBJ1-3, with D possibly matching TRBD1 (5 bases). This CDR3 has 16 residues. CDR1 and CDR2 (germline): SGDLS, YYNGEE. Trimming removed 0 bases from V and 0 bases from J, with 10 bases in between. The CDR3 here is CASSVVGGLSGNTIYF. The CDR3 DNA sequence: TGTGCCAGCAGCGTAGTGGGGGGACTCTCTGGAAACACCATATATTTT.

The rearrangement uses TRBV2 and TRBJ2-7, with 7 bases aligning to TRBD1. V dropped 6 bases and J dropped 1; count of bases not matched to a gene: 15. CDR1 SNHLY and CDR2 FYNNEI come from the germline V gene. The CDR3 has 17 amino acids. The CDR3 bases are TGTGCCAGCAGCGGTAGAAGAGACAGGGCCGGGTCCTACGAGCAGTACTTC. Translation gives CASSGRRDRAGSYEQYF.

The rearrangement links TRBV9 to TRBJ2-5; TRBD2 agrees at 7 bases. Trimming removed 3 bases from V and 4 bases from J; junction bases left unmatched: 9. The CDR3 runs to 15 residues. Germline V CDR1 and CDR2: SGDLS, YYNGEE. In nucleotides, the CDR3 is TGTGCCAGCAGCGGACTAGCTTCATTGGGAGAGACCCAGTACTTC. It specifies CASSGLASLGETQYF.

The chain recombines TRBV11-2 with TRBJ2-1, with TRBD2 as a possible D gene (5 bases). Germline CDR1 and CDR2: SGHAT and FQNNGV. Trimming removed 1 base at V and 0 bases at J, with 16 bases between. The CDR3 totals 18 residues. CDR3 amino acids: CASSLALGRASSYNEQFF. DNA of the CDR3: TGTGCCAGCAGCTTAGCCCTCGGGCGGGCCAGCTCCTACAATGAGCAGTTCTTC.

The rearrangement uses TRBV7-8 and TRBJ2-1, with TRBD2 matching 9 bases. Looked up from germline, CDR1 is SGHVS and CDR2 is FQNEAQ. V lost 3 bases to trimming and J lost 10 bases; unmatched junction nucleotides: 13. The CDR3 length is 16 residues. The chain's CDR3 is CASSFRGSGRRLEQFF. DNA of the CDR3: TGTGCCAGCAGCTTCCGGGGAAGCGGGAGGAGGTTGGAGCAGTTCTTC.

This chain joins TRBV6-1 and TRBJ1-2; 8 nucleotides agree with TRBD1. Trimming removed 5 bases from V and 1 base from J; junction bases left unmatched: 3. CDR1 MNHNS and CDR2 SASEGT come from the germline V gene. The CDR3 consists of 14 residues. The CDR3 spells CASSQTGVNYGYTF. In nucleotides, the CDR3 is TGTGCCAGCAGTCAGACAGGGGTTAACTATGGCTACACCTTC.

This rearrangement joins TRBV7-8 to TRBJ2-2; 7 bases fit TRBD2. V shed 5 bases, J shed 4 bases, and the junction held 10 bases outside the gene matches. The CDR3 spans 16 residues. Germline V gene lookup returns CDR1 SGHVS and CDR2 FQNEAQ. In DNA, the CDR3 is TGTGCCAGCAGCGCCAGGACTAGTCTCGCCACCGGGGAGCTGTTTTTT. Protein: CASSARTSLATGELFF.

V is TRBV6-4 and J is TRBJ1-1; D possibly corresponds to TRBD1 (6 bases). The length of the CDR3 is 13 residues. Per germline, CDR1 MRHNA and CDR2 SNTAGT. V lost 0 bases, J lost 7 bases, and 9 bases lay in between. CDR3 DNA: TGTGCCAGCAGTGACTCTGGCAGGGGTGAAGCTTTCTTT. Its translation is CASSDSGRGEAFF.

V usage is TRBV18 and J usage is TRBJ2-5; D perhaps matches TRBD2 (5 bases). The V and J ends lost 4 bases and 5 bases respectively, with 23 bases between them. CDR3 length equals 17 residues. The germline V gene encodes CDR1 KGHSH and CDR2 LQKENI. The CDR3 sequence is CASSLGSGYYSKETQYF. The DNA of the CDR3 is TGTGCCAGCTCACTTGGGAGTGGTTATTATTCTAAGGAGACCCAGTACTTC.

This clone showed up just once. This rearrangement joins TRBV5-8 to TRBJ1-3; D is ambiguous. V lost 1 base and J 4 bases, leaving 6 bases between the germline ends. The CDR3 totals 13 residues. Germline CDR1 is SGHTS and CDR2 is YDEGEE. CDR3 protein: CASSLTGGNTIYF. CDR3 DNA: TGTGCCAGCAGCTTGACGGGAGGAAACACCATATATTTT.

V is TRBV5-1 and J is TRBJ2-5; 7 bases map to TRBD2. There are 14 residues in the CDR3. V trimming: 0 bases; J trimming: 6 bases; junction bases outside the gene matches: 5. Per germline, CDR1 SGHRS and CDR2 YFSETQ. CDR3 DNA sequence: TGCGCCAGCAGCTTGGCGAGCGGGACGAAGACCCAGTACTTC. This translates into CASSLASGTKTQYF.

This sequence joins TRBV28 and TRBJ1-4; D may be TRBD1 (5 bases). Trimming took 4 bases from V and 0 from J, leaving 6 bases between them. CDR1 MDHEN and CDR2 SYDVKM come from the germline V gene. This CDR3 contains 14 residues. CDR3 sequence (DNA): TGTGCCAGCAGTTCAGGGCCAACTAATGAAAAACTGTTTTTT. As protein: CASSSGPTNEKLFF.

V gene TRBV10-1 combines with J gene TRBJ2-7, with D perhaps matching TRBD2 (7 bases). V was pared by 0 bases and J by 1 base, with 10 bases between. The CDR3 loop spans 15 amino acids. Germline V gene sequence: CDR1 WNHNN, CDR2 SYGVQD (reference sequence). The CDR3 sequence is CASSESRGASYEQYF. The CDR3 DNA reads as TGCGCCAGCAGTGAGTCTCGGGGGGCATCCTACGAGCAGTACTTC.

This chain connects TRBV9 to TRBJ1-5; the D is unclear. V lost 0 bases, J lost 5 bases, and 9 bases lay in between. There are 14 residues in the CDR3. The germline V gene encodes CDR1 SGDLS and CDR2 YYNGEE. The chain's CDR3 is CASSVGGYDQPQHF. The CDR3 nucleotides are TGTGCCAGCAGCGTAGGCGGTTACGATCAGCCCCAGCATTTT.

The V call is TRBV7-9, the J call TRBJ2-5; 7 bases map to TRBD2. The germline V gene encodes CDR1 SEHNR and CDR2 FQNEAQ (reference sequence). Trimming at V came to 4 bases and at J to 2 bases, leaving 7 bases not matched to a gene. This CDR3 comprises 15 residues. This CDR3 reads CASSYLGRDQETQYF. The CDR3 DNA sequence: TGTGCCAGCAGCTACCTGGGGAGGGATCAAGAGACCCAGTACTTC.

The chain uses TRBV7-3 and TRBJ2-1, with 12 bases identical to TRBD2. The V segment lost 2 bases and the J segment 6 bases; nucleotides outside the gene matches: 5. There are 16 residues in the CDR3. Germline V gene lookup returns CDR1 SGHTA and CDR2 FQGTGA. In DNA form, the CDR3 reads TGTGCCAGCAGCTTAGTAACTAGCGGGAGGATCAATGAGCAGTTCTTC. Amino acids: CASSLVTSGRINEQFF.

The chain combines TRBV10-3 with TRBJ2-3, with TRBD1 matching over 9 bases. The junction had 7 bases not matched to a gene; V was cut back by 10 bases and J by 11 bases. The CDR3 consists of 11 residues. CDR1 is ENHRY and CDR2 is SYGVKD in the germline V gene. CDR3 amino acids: CATGGQGWQYF. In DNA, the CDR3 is TGTGCCACGGGGGGACAGGGATGGCAGTATTTT.